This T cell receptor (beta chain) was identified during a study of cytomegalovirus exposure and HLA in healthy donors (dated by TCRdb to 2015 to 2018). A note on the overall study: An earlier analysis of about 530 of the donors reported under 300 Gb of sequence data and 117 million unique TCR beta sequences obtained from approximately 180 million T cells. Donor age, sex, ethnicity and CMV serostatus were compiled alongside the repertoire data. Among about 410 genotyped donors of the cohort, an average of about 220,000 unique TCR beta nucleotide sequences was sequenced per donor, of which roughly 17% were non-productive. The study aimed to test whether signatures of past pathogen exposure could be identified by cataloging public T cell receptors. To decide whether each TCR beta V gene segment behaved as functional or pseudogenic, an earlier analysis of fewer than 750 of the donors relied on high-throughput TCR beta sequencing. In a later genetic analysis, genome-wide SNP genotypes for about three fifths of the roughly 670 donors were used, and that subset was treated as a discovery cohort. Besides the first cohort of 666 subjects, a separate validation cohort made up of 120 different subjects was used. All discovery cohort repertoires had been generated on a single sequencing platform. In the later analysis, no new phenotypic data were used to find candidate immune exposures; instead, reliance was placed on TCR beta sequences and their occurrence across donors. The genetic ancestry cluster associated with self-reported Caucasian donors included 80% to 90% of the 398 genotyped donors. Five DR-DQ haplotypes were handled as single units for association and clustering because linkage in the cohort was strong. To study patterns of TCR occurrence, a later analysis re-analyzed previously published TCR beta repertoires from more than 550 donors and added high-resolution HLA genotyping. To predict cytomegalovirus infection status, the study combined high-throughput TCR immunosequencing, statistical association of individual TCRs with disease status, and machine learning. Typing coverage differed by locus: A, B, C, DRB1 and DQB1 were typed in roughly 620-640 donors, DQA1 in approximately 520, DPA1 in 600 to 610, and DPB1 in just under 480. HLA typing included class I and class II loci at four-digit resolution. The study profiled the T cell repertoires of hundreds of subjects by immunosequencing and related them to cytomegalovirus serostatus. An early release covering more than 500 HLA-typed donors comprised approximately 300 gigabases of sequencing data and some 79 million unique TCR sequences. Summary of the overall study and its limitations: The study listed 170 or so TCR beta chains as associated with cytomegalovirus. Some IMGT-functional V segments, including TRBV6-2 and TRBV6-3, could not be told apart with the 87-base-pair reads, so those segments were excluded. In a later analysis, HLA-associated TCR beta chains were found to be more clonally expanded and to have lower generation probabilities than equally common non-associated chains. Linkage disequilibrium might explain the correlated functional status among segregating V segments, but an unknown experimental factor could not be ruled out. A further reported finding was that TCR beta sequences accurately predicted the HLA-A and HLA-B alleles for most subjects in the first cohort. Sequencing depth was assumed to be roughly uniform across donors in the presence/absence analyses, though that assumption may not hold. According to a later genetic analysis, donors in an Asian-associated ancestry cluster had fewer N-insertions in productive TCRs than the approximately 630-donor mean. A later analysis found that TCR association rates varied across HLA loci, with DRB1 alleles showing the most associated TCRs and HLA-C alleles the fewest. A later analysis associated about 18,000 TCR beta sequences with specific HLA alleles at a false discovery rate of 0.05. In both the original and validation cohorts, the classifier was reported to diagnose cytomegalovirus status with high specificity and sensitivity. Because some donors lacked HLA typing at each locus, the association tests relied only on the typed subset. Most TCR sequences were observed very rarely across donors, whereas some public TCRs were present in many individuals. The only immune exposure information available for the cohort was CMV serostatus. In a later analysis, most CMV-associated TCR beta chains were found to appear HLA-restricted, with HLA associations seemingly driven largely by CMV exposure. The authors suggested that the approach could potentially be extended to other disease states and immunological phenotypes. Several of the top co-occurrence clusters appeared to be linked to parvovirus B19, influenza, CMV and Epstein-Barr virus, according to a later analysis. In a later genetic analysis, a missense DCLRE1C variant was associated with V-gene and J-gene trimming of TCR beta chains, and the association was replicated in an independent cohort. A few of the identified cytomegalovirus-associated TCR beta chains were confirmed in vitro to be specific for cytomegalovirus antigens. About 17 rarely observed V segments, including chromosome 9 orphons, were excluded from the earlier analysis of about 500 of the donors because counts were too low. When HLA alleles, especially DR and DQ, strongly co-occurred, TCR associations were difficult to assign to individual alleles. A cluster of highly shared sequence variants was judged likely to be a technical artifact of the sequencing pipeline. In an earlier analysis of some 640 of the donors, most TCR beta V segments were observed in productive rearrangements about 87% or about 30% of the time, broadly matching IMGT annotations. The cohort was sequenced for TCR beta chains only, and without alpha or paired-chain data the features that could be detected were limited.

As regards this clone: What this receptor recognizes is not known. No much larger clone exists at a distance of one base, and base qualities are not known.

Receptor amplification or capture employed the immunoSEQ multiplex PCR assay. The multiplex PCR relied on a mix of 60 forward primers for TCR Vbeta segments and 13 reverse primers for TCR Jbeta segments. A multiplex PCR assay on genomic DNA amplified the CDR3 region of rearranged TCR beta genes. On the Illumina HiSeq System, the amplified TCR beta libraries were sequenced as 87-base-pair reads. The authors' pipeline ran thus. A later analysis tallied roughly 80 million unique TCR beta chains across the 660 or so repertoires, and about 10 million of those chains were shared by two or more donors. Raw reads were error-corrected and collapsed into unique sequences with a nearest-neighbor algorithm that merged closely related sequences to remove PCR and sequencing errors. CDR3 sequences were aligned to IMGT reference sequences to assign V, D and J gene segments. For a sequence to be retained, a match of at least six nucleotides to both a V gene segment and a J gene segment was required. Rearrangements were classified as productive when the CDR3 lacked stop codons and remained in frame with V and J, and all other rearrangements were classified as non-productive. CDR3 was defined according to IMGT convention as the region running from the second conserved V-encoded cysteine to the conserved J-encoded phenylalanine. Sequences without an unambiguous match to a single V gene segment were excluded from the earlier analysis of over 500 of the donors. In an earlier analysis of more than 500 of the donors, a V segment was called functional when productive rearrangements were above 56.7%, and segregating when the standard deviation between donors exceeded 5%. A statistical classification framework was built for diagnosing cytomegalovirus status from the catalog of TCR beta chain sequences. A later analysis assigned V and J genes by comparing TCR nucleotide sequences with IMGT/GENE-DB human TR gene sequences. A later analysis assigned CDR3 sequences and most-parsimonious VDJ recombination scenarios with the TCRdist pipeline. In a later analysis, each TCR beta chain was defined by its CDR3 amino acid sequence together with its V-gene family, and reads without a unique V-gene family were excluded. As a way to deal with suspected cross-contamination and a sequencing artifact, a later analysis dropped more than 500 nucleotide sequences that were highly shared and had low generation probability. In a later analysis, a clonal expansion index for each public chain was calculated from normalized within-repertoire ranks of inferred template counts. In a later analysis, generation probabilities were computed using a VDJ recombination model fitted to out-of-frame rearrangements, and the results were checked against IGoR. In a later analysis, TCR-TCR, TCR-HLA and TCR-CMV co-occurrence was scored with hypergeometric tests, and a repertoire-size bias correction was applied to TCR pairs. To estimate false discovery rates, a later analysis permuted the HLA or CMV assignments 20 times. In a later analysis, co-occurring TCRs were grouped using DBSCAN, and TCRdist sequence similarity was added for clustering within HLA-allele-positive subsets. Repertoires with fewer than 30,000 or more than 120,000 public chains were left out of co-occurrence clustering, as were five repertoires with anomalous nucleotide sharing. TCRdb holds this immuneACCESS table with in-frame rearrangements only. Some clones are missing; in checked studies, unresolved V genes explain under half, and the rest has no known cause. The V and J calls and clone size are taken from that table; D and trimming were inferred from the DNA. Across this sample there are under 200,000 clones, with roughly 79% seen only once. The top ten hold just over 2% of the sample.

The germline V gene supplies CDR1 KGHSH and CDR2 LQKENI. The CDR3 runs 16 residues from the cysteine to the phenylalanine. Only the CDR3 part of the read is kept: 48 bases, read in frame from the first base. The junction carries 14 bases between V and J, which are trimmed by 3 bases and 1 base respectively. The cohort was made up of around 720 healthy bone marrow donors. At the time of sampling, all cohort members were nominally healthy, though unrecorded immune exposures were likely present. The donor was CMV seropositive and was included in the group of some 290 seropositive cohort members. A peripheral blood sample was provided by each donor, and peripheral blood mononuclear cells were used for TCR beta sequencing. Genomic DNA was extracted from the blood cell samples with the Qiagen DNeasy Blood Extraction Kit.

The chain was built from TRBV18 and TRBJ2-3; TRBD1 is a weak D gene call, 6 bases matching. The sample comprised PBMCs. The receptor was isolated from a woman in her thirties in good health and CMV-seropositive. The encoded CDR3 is CASSPSVRGRTDTQYF. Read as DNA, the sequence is TGTGCCAGCTCACCGTCTGTCAGGGGTCGCACAGATACGCAGTATTTT.